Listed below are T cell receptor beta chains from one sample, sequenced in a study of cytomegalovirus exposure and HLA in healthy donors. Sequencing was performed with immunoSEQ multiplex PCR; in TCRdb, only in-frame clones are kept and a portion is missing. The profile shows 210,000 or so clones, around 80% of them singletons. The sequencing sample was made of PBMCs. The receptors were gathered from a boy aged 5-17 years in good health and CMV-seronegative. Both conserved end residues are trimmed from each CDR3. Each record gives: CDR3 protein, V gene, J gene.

cdr3_aa: ATSRDNQGSTEAF; v_call: TRBV15; j_call: TRBJ1-1
cdr3_aa: ASSVGSGKNTEAF; v_call: TRBV9; j_call: TRBJ1-1
cdr3_aa: ASSEGTGQAF; v_call: TRBV2; j_call: TRBJ1-1
cdr3_aa: ASSQGGDPREGQY; v_call: TRBV2; j_call: TRBJ2-7
cdr3_aa: ASSAGLAGNNEQF; v_call: TRBV5-7; j_call: TRBJ2-1
cdr3_aa: ASSMTGDNQPQH; v_call: TRBV7-9; j_call: TRBJ1-5
cdr3_aa: ATSRDLTGSETQY; v_call: TRBV15; j_call: TRBJ2-5
cdr3_aa: ASRTLSALAGEITGELF; v_call: TRBV27; j_call: TRBJ2-2
cdr3_aa: ASSTTTNEKLF; v_call: TRBV6-6; j_call: TRBJ1-4
cdr3_aa: ASTKVGPINQPQH; v_call: TRBV21-1; j_call: TRBJ1-5
cdr3_aa: ASSKSSGQETQY; v_call: TRBV2; j_call: TRBJ2-5
cdr3_aa: AISSPEDYQSYEQY; v_call: TRBV10-3; j_call: TRBJ2-7
cdr3_aa: ASSFPGVSTDTQY; v_call: TRBV5-6; j_call: TRBJ2-3
cdr3_aa: ASSLTGEHSYEQY; v_call: TRBV4-1; j_call: TRBJ2-7
cdr3_aa: ASSEGLAGGEQY; v_call: TRBV10-2; j_call: TRBJ2-7
cdr3_aa: ASSVGQGDQPQH; v_call: TRBV2; j_call: TRBJ1-5
cdr3_aa: ASSSDQAGSWSYNEQF; v_call: TRBV7-2; j_call: TRBJ2-1